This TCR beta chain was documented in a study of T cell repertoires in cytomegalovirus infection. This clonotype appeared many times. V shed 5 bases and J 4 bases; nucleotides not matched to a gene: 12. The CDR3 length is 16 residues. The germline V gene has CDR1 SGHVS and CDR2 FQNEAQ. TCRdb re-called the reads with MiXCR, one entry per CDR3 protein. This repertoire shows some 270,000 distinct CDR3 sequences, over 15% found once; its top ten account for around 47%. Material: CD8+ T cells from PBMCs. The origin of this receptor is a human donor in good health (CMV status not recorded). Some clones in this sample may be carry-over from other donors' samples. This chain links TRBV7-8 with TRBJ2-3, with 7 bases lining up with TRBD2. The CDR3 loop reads CASSPHRAGTADTQYF. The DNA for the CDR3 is TGTGCCAGCAGCCCCCATAGAGCGGGAACCGCAGATACGCAGTATTTT.